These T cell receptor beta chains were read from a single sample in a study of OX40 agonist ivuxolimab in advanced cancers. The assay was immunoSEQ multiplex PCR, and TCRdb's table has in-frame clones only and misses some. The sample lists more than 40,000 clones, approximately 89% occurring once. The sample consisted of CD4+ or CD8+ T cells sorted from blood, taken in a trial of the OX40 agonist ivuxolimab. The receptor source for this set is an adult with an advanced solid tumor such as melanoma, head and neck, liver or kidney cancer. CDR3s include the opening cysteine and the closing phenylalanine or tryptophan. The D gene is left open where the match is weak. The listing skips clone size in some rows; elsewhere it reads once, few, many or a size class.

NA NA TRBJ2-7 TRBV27 CASSPWGYEQYF TGTGCCAGCAGCCCGTGGGGGTACGAGCAGTACTTC
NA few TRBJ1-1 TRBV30 CAWRPFTEAFF TGTGCCTGGAGGCCCTTCACTGAAGCTTTCTTT
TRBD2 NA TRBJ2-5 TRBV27 CASSPGLAGWETQYF TGTGCCAGCAGTCCGGGGCTAGCGGGGTGGGAGACCCAGTACTTC
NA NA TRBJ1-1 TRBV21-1 CASSKVRQGAYTEAFF TGTGCCAGCAGCAAAGTCAGGCAGGGGGCTTACACTGAAGCTTTCTTT
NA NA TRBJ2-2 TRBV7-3 CASSSIPGELFF TGTGCCAGCAGCTCCATTCCCGGGGAGCTGTTTTTT
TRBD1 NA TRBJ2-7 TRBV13 CASSLFGQGGSYEQYF TGTGCCAGCAGCTTATTTGGACAGGGAGGCTCCTACGAGCAGTACTTC
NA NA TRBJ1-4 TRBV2 CASSEAGQTNEKLFF TGTGCCAGCAGTGAAGCTGGACAGACTAATGAAAAACTGTTTTTT
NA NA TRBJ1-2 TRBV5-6 CASTGSEAGEAYGYTF TGTGCCAGCACCGGCTCCGAGGCAGGGGAGGCCTATGGCTACACCTTC
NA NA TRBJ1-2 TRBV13 CASSPQGRYGYTF TGTGCCAGCAGCCCCCAGGGTCGGTATGGCTACACCTTC
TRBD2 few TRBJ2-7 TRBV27 CASSPGGTLSYEQYF TGTGCCAGCAGCCCCGGGGGGACTCTCTCCTACGAGCAGTACTTC
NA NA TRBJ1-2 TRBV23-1 CASSQSSQSPVTDYGYTF TGCGCCAGCAGTCAATCGTCCCAATCCCCCGTGACAGACTATGGCTACACCTTC
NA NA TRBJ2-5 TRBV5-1 CASSRGTGTQETQYF TGCGCCAGCAGCAGAGGTACAGGGACCCAAGAGACCCAGTACTTC
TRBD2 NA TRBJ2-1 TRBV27 CASSSAGTSPSDEQFF TGTGCCAGCAGTTCAGCCGGGACTAGCCCTTCTGATGAGCAGTTCTTC
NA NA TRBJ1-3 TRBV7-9 CASSLVGAKGNTIYF TGTGCCAGCAGCTTAGTAGGGGCCAAAGGAAACACCATATATTTT
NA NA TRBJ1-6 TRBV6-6 CASSYSIGIIHPLHF TGTGCCAGCAGTTACTCAATAGGAATAATTCACCCCCTCCACTTT
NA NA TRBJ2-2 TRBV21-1 CASRWRDRTGELFF TGTGCCAGCAGGTGGCGGGATAGGACCGGGGAGCTGTTTTTT
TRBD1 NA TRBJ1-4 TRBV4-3 CASSQDLRVGTGDEKLFF TGCGCCAGCAGCCAAGATCTACGTGTCGGGACAGGGGATGAAAAACTGTTTTTT
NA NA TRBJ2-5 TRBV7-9 CASRYSETQYF TGTGCCAGCAGGTATTCAGAGACCCAGTACTTC
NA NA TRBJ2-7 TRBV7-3 CASSLMGGSGEQYF TGTGCCAGCAGCTTAATGGGGGGCTCTGGCGAGCAGTACTTC
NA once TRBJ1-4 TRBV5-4 CASSPKNDGRGLTNEKLFF TGTGCCAGCAGCCCTAAAAACGACGGACGCGGACTAACTAATGAAAAACTGTTTTTT
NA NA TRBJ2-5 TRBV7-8 CASSLARGETQYF TGTGCCAGCAGCTTAGCGCGTGGGGAGACCCAGTACTTC
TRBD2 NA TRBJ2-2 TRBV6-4 CASSPRVAGDTGELFF TGTGCCAGCAGCCCCCGGGTAGCGGGAGATACCGGGGAGCTGTTTTTT
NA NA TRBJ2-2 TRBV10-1 CASSESGELFF TGCGCCAGCAGTGAGTCAGGGGAGCTGTTTTTT
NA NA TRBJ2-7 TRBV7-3 CASSLGLAGAYEQYF TGTGCCAGCAGCTTGGGTCTAGCCGGTGCCTACGAGCAGTACTTC
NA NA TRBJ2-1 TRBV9 CASSVGRGTLFF NA